Sequencing of this T cell receptor beta chain was carried out in a study of T cell responses to AZD1222 COVID-19 vaccine. Study-level findings and limits: Of the AZD1222 recipients, only six or seven were seropositive at baseline. Sampling that yielded the repertoires occurred only after the peak T cell response. In a largely white British group with more females than males, clonal diversity was possibly underestimated. Spike-specific TCR breadth and depth rose after two AZD1222 doses.

Measured with immunoSEQ multiplex PCR; TCRdb has only the in-frame clones, and not every one. This table holds some 170,000 clones, 85% to 90% found once. V gave up 6 bases and J gave up 1 base, with 13 bases separating them. This CDR3 region has 14 residues. Germline V lookup: CDR1 SGHVS, CDR2 FQNEAQ. Concerning this clone: The antigen is undetermined.

The clonotype originates from an adult who received the MenACWY meningococcal vaccine as a control. The source was peripheral blood, collected 28 days after the second dose of the MenACWY control vaccine. This chain links TRBV7-8 with TRBJ2-7; TRBD2 might be the D (6 bases). CDR3 sequence reads: CASSVERASYEQYF. The CDR3 region has the DNA TGTGCCAGCAGTGTTGAGCGGGCGTCCTACGAGCAGTACTTC.